This T cell receptor beta chain was obtained from a study of blood T cell repertoires in COVID-19. For the study at large: COVID-19 samples from acute and convalescent phases originated in the United States, Italy and Spain. Sample material is recorded as cDNA or gDNA derived from T cells, B-cell-depleted T cells, or PBMCs.

As handled by the study authors: Using reference gene primer amplification, nucleated cell counts were estimated. The method was immunoSEQ multiplex PCR; TCRdb's version includes in-frame clones alone and lacks a portion of them. V and J calls and clone size are given by that table; D and trimming were obtained from the DNA. The repertoire has 81,000 or so clones, approximately 90% of them found once; the top ten carry 12%. V dropped 8 bases and J dropped 4 bases, with 12 bases sitting between them. The germline V gene encodes CDR1 MNHEY and CDR2 SVGAGI. This CDR3 is 13 amino acids long. This sequence joins TRBV6-5 and TRBJ1-5; perhaps TRBD1 as D (6 bases). Specimen: peripheral blood. The clonotype comes from a man aged 70-80 years with active or convalescent COVID-19. The CDR3 spells CASLLQGNQPQHF. The CDR3 bases are TGTGCCAGCCTCCTACAGGGAAATCAGCCCCAGCATTTT.